This T cell receptor (beta chain) was found in a study of CD8 T cells in Susac syndrome (dated by TCRdb to between 2018 and 2021). General notes on the study: Of the Susac syndrome patients who were sequenced, fewer than 10 were in clinical remission while six had clinically active disease. Susac syndrome patients were therapy-naive, on corticosteroids (some also receiving IVIg), or on IVIg alone at blood withdrawal. The study used repertoire sequencing to test whether antigen drove CD8+ T cell activation and differentiation in Susac syndrome. The study compared CD8+ T cell repertoire clonality among 12 healthy donors, 14 Susac syndrome patients and around 16 multiple sclerosis patients. General study outcomes and caveats: Around 15 Susac-specific public clones were identified in the total CD8+ repertoire, and five Susac-specific public clones were identified in the CD8+ TEMRA repertoire. The number of individuals in the TCR sequencing and HLA analysis was acknowledged as relatively small. Susac syndrome CD8+ repertoires showed clonal expansion, highest in CD8+ TEMRA cells and greater in clinically active than remitting patients.

Only one count was recorded for this clonotype. Its recognized antigen is unknown. Base qualities are not recorded, but no much larger clone differs from it by a single base. A read on its own is weak evidence. RNA was extracted with the RNeasy kit and 0.5 to 1 ug was reverse transcribed using random hexamers. The immunoSEQ multiplex PCR assay, covering 54 Vbeta and 13 Jbeta segments, was used to amplify TCR beta CDR3 regions. PCR amplification bias was corrected by using a synthetic template baseline for primer optimization and computational correction. The study's processing was this. Only productive sequences were kept, with reads annotated to V, D and J genes according to IMGT and analyzed in immunoSEQ Analyzer. Clonality was calculated as one minus the Shannon entropy normalized by log2 of the number of productive unique sequences. Public and private clones were assessed among the 100 most prevalent clones of each patient and control. Clones were defined as Susac-specific if absent from the healthy and MS cohorts, from 900 to 1,300 published viral clones and from other ImmuneACCESS disease sequences. TCRdb took the public reads, trimmed them with fastp at Q25, ran MiXCR for clone calling and kept in-frame beta chains. Identical CDR3 protein sequences are pooled into one entry, listed with their most common genes and DNA. The V and J calls reflect TCRdb's pipeline rather than the authors' work. Recorded for this sample are some 200,000 distinct CDR3 sequences; 85% to 95% of them occurred a single time. Of the sample, less than 0.2% is held by the ten largest clones.

High-throughput TCR beta sequencing profiled peripheral blood CD8+ and CD4+ T cells from healthy donors, Susac syndrome patients and multiple sclerosis patients. Susac syndrome patients met recently defined diagnostic criteria for definite or probable disease. Bulk CD8+ and CD4+ T cells were purified by magnetic negative isolation, whereas CD8+ TEMRA cells were enriched by FACS. Blood was collected in EDTA tubes and processed within 24 hours, with PBMCs isolated through density gradient centrifugation. PBMCs intended for TCR sequencing were cryopreserved in liquid nitrogen and thawed later in a water bath at 37 degrees C. The sorted or isolated CD4+, CD8+ and CD8+ TEMRA cells had a purity of 90% or higher. In the germline V gene, CDR1 corresponds to SGDLS and CDR2 to YYNGEE. CDR3 length: 15 amino acids, cysteine to phenylalanine. The sequence is cut down to CDR3 DNA, 45 bases in frame from base 1. V is pared back by 0 bases and J by 0 bases, with 7 bases lying between the germline termini.

This TCR derives from a human donor with Susac syndrome. The chain is encoded by TRBV9 joined to TRBJ1-3; no D gene is confidently identified. Sequencing input: CD8+ T cells from PBMCs. For the CDR3, the sequence is CASSVDTSSGNTIYF. The nucleotide sequence reads TGTGCCAGCAGCGTAGACACCTCCTCTGGAAACACCATATATTTT.